This T cell receptor (beta chain) emerged from a study of regulatory dendritic cells for organ transplantation (TCRdb year 2017). At the level of the whole study: The TCRbeta repertoires of sorted naive and memory CD4+ and CD8+ T cells were sequenced before and after allostimulation with regulatory or mature dendritic cells. Here is what the overall study found, with its caveats: Of the resting subsets, the one holding the most alloreactive TCR clonotypes was memory CD8+ T cells. Allostimulation expanded memory CD8+ clones in both subjects, but regulatory dendritic cells appeared to induce more limited expansion than mature dendritic cells. The authors pointed out considerable heterogeneity between individuals in the alloreactive memory CD8+ T cell pool, and only a couple of subjects were sequenced. Repertoires were highly diverse in naive CD4+ and CD8+ T cells, less diverse in memory cells, and most oligoclonal in memory CD8+ cells.

FACS was used to sort CD4+ or CD8+ cells into naive T cells, defined as CD45RA+, and memory T cells, defined as CD45RO+. T cells for TCR sequencing came from a couple of healthy control subjects. For the mixed lymphocyte reactions, sorted T cell subsets left unstimulated acted as baseline controls. Genomic DNA was extracted with the Qiagen DNeasy Blood & Tissue Kit. About this clone: Its cognate antigen has yet to be identified. One base away there is no much larger clone; base qualities are not given.

Trimming leaves V shorter by 2 bases and J shorter by 7 bases, with the junction holding 7 bases beyond the gene matches. The germline V gene sets CDR1 to SGHDT and CDR2 to YYEEEE. CDR3 length: 15 amino acids, cysteine to phenylalanine. Here the CDR3 DNA is all that survives: 45 bases in frame from base 1. The TCRbeta CDR3 regions were amplified in a multiplexed two-step PCR with Vbeta-specific forward primers and Jbeta-specific reverse primers. Through the immunoSEQ service, TCRbeta libraries were sequenced on an Illumina instrument. The published analysis was carried out like this. V, D and J genes were assigned using IMGT annotation, and counts were corrected for multiplex PCR bias using synthetic CDR3 analogues. In the immunoSEQ Analyzer, repertoire clonality was calculated as one minus the normalized Shannon entropy. Whether a clone counted as expanded was decided by Fisher's exact test with Benjamini-Hochberg false discovery rate control and a two-tailed cutoff of P<0.01. TCRdb retrieved this table from immuneACCESS and kept in-frame rearrangements only. Not all clones are present; in checked studies, unresolved V genes account for under half, and no reason is known for the remainder. The DNA was the basis for D and trimming; V, J and clone size are from that table. This sample lists under 35,000 clones; approximately 77% were detected once. Over 0.35% of the sample goes to the ten largest clones.

This clonotype originated in a human donor in good health. What was sequenced was naive CD8+ T cells from blood. The cell subset or site label corresponds to: CD45RA+ naive T cells. Recombination connected TRBV5-6 to TRBJ2-2, with TRBD2 matching 8 junction bases. The sequenced DNA is TGTGCCAGCAGCTTACAACGGGGGGGGTTCGGGGAGCTGTTTTTT. Translated, this is CASSLQRGGFGELFF.